These 28 T cell receptor beta chains share one sample of origin, sequenced in a study of response to subunit inactivated influenza vaccine (dated by TCRdb to the late 2010s). Library generation was performed with RT-PCR. The reads were generated on an Illumina HiSeq 2500. TCRdb ran its own pipeline on the public reads, namely fastp trimming at Q25 and MiXCR clone calling, and kept in-frame beta chains. Records with the same CDR3 protein are collapsed into one entry carrying the most frequent genes and DNA. This sample is represented by approximately 230,000 distinct CDR3 sequences; about 12% of them were singletons. Approximately 8.3% of the sample lies in the top ten. Source: non-naive T cells sorted from PBMCs, taken 14 to 15 days before vaccination. What this sample's cell subset or site label stands for: memory T cell fraction. Every receptor here comes from a man aged 45 to 65 who received an inactivated influenza vaccine. Donor details come from another sample of the same person, matched by shared clones.

The chain recombines TRBV30 with TRBJ2-1; perhaps TRBD2 as D (5 bases). In germline, CDR1 is GTSNPN, CDR2 SVGIG (reference sequence). V gave up 1 base and J gave up 4 bases, with 14 bases separating them. This CDR3 comprises 15 residues. Here the CDR3 reads CAWSAGLELYNEQFF. CDR3 in DNA: TGTGCCTGGAGTGCCGGACTCGAGCTATACAATGAGCAGTTCTTC.

This rearrangement joins TRBV2 to TRBJ1-4; 7 bases align to TRBD1. CDR3 length: 13 amino acids. V dropped 4 bases and J dropped 8; count of bases not matched to a gene: 4. Germline V gene lookup returns CDR1 SNHLY and CDR2 FYNNEI. DNA of the CDR3: TGTGCCAGCAGTGTGACAGGGAACGAAAAACTGTTTTTT. Its protein is CASSVTGNEKLFF.

The chain has TRBV7-9 and TRBJ2-2; D not resolved. Between the trimmed V and J ends, which lost 5 bases and 0 bases, there was a span of 13 bases. The length of the CDR3 is 16 residues. Looked up from germline, CDR1 is SEHNR and CDR2 is FQNEAQ (reference sequence). The CDR3 coding sequence is TGTGCCAGCAGCCCCCCCAGCGCAGCGAACACCGGGGAGCTGTTTTTT. Its translation is CASSPPSAANTGELFF.

This clonotype turned up a few times. This chain uses TRBV12-3 or TRBV12-4 with TRBJ2-2, with 7 nucleotides matching TRBD1. V shed 5 bases and J 4 bases; nucleotides not matched to a gene: 10. This CDR3 contains 16 residues. The CDR3 sequence: CASSQTTGLGTGELFF. The CDR3 bases are TGTGCCAGCAGTCAGACGACAGGGCTCGGCACCGGGGAGCTGTTTTTT.

This clonotype was recorded many times. The chain links TRBV6-5 to TRBJ2-1; TRBD2 matches at 11 bases. This CDR3 region has 14 residues. V was pared by 2 bases and J by 8 bases, with 2 bases of the junction left unmatched. Germline V gives CDR1 MNHEY, CDR2 SVGAGI. CDR3 DNA sequence: TGTGCCAGCAGTTACACTAGCGGGAGCCATGAGCAGTTCTTC. Translation: CASSYTSGSHEQFF.

The chain has TRBV7-2 and TRBJ1-4; D not certain. Germline V gives CDR1 SGHTA, CDR2 FQGNSA. Trimming stripped 1 base from V and 4 bases from J, with 10 bases between. The CDR3 contains 15 residues. The CDR3 region has the DNA TGTGCCAGCAGCTTAGGTTTCGGGTTTAATGAAAAACTGTTTTTT. It is translated as CASSLGFGFNEKLFF.

This clonotype has a handful of counts. The chain carries TRBV20-1 and TRBJ1-6; 9 bases map to TRBD1. This CDR3 region has 15 residues. The germline CDR1 and CDR2 sequences are DFQATT and SNEGSKA (reference sequence). V dropped 5 bases and J dropped 5; count of bases not matched to a gene: 7. The CDR3 coding sequence is TGCAGTGCTCCACCGACAGGGGGGAATAATTCACCCCTCCACTTT. Translating it yields CSAPPTGGNNSPLHF.

V and J are TRBV11-2 and TRBJ2-6, with TRBD2 as a possible D gene (7 bases). With 5 bases removed from V and 0 bases from J, the gap between germline ends came to 14 bases. CDR1 is SGHAT and CDR2 is FQNNGV in the germline V gene. This CDR3 is 17 amino acids long. CDR3 in amino acids: CASSPGGFSSGANVLTF. The CDR3 DNA reads as TGTGCCAGCAGCCCGGGGGGCTTCTCCTCTGGGGCCAACGTCCTGACTTTC.

V and J are TRBV7-8 and TRBJ2-7; 7 positions agree with TRBD1. This CDR3 spans 15 amino acids. Germline trimming cut 0 bases from V and 3 bases from J; bases unmatched to any gene: 5. The germline CDR1 and CDR2 sequences are SGHVS and FQNEAQ. Here the CDR3 reads CASSLALGQSYEQYF. The CDR3 coding sequence is TGTGCCAGCAGCTTAGCGCTGGGACAGAGCTACGAGCAGTACTTC.

The table lists this clonotype with many counts. The rearrangement uses TRBV20-1 and TRBJ2-7; D remains unclear. The CDR3 runs to 11 residues. The V end was cut by 3 bases, the J end by 7 bases, with 10 bases between. Germline loops: CDR1 DFQATT, CDR2 SNEGSKA (reference sequence). The CDR3: CSASNLWEQYF. The CDR3 bases are TGCAGTGCTAGTAACCTTTGGGAGCAGTACTTC.

The rearrangement uses TRBV7-2 and TRBJ1-2; D not certain. The V and J ends lost 2 bases and 4 bases respectively, with 23 bases between them. CDR3 length: 18 amino acids. Germline V gene sequence: CDR1 SGHTA, CDR2 FQGNSA. As DNA, the CDR3 is TGTGCCAGCAGCTTACGCGGCAGCGGTTTCCGGGAAGGCTATGGCTACACCTTC. Translating gives CASSLRGSGFREGYGYTF.

This clonotype was seen a few times. The rearrangement joins TRBV3-1 to TRBJ2-7; no reliable D call. Trimming took 0 bases from V and 0 from J, leaving 12 bases between them. CDR3 length equals 16 residues. Germline values: CDR1 LGHDT, CDR2 YNNKEL (reference sequence). CDR3 DNA sequence: TGTGCCAGCAGCCAAGATCCAACAACCCGCTCCTACGAGCAGTACTTC. This sequence encodes CASSQDPTTRSYEQYF.

This clonotype was seen ten or more times. The chain carries TRBV5-1 and TRBJ2-1; the match to TRBD1 covers 7 bases. This CDR3 has 15 amino acids. V shed 0 bases and J 5 bases; nucleotides not matched to a gene: 5. The V gene's germline CDR1 is SGHRS and CDR2 YFSETQ. CDR3 in amino acids: CASSLAPGQDNEQFF. CDR3 in DNA: TGCGCCAGCAGCTTGGCCCCCGGACAGGACAATGAGCAGTTCTTC. Full variable domain (remainder filled in from reference TRBV5-1 and TRBJ2-1): KAGVTQTPRYLIKTRGQQVTLSCSPISGHRSVSWYQQTPGQGLQFLFEYFSETQRNKGNFPGRFSGRQFSNSRSEMNVSTLELGDSALYLCASSLAPGQDNEQFFGPGTRLTVL.

V usage is TRBV20-1 and J usage is TRBJ1-1; unclear D gene. Germline CDR1 DFQATT, CDR2 SNEGSKA (reference sequence). This CDR3 has 14 amino acids. Trimming took 2 bases from V and 4 from J, leaving 14 bases between them. The CDR3 DNA reads as TGCAGTGCTAGATCGACGGCACGGGGCACTGAAGCTTTCTTT. It encodes CSARSTARGTEAFF.

This clonotype was found many times. This chain links TRBV5-5 with TRBJ1-5; 7 bases are a match to TRBD1. Germline CDR1 and CDR2: SGHKS and YYEKEE (reference sequence). This CDR3 region has 16 residues. V lost 2 bases and J lost 3; bases outside the gene matches: 8. The DNA of the CDR3 is TGTGCCAGCAGCTTCACGACAGGGCAAAACAATCAGCCCCAGCATTTT. Translated: CASSFTTGQNNQPQHF.

The chain couples TRBV12-3 or TRBV12-4 to TRBJ1-6; D call uncertain. V gave up 3 bases and J gave up 10 bases, with 10 bases separating them. The CDR3 consists of 13 residues. The CDR3 DNA reads as TGTGCCAGCAGTTTTGGGCGGCCCTCACCCCTCCACTTT. This translates into CASSFGRPSPLHF.

This rearrangement joins TRBV28 to TRBJ1-2; D may be TRBD1 (5 bases). Germline V gives CDR1 MDHEN, CDR2 SYDVKM. V shed 5 bases and J shed 2 bases, with 15 bases lying between them. This CDR3 comprises 15 residues. CDR3 nucleotide sequence: TGTGCCAGCAGTATAACAGGACCGCTCAACTATGGCTACACCTTC. It encodes CASSITGPLNYGYTF.

The V and J genes are TRBV4-2 and TRBJ2-1; 10 nucleotides match TRBD2. CDR3 length: 17 amino acids. The germline V gene encodes CDR1 LGHNA and CDR2 YNFKEQ. The ends lost 1 base at V and 6 bases at J; junction bases unmatched: 9. DNA for the CDR3: TGTGCCAGCAGCCAAGTGAGGTCTAGCGGGAGTGGCAATGAGCAGTTCTTC. This gives the protein CASSQVRSSGSGNEQFF.

The genes are TRBV19 and TRBJ2-7; a possible D gene is TRBD1 (6 bases). This CDR3 is built from 12 residues. Trimming cost V 9 bases and J 3 bases, with 12 bases left between them. Germline lookup yields CDR1 LNHDA and CDR2 SQIVND (reference sequence). The CDR3 DNA follows: TGTGCCAGCTCGACAGGTCACTACGAGCAGTACTTC. Its translation is CASSTGHYEQYF.

There are a few counts of this clonotype. The chain couples TRBV20-1 to TRBJ1-2; D gene ambiguous. This CDR3 region has 13 residues. Trimming took off 4 bases at V and 8 bases at J, with 17 bases between the two ends. CDR1 and CDR2 from the germline V gene are DFQATT and SNEGSKA (reference sequence). CDR3 sequence reads: CSANYRGIRGYTF. CDR3 nucleotide sequence: TGCAGTGCTAATTACCGAGGGATCCGCGGCTACACCTTC.

DNA of the CDR3: TGCAGCGTAGAGGACAGGGGGCGACGAGATACGCAGTATTTT. It encodes CSVEDRGRRDTQYF. The chain carries TRBV29-1 and TRBJ2-3; TRBD1 aligns across 11 bases. The CDR3 loop spans 14 amino acids. The J segment lost 5 bases and the V segment lost 6 bases, leaving 7 bases of the junction unmatched. Germline CDR1 SQVTM, CDR2 ANQGSEA.

This clonotype occurred many times. The chain employs TRBV5-1 and TRBJ2-3, with 10 bases fitting TRBD1. Germline CDR1 and CDR2: SGHRS and YFSETQ. Trimming removed 4 bases from V and 0 bases from J; junction bases left unmatched: 8. The CDR3 extends over 17 amino acids. In DNA form, the CDR3 reads TGCGCCAGCAGCCCGGGGACAGGGGCTTCTAGCACAGATACGCAGTATTTT. This translates into CASSPGTGASSTDTQYF.

At least ten counts were recorded for this clonotype. The chain has TRBV7-2 and TRBJ2-1; 13 bases are a match to TRBD2. The CDR3 totals 17 residues. V lost 5 bases, J lost 1 base, and 5 bases stayed unmatched. Germline-derived CDR1 and CDR2 are SGHTA and FQGNSA. The CDR3, as DNA: TGTGCCAGCAGCCCCGGACTAGCGGGGGCGTCCTACAATGAGCAGTTCTTC. It yields the protein CASSPGLAGASYNEQFF.

V and J are TRBV21-1 and TRBJ2-7; TRBD2, the table's D call, was not compared with the DNA. TRBV21-1 is a listed pseudogene. This CDR3 spans 15 amino acids. In DNA form, the CDR3 reads TGTGCCAGCAGCATTCCTAGCAGGAAGCTTTACGAGCAGTACTTC. Its translation is CASSIPSRKLYEQYF.

This chain connects TRBV6-2 or TRBV6-3 to TRBJ1-2; D uncertain. V was shortened by 2 bases and J by 5 bases, with 6 bases between the two germline ends. The CDR3 runs to 12 residues. Germline V CDR1 and CDR2: MNHEY, SVGEGT. The CDR3 protein is CASSYQEYGYTF. DNA for the CDR3: TGTGCCAGCAGTTACCAGGAGTATGGCTACACCTTC.

The V call is TRBV7-8, the J call TRBJ2-5, with D unresolved. Trimming left V 4 bases short and J 3 bases short, with 9 bases between. The CDR3 runs to 13 residues. The V gene's germline CDR1 is SGHVS and CDR2 FQNEAQ. The CDR3, as DNA: TGTGCCAGCAGCTCCGGACCCGAAGAGACCCAGTACTTC. It codes for CASSSGPEETQYF.

In its sample, this clonotype was seen a few times. The chain uses TRBV6-1 and TRBJ1-5; D gene unclear. This CDR3 comprises 12 residues. Germline loops: CDR1 MNHNS, CDR2 SASEGT. The V gene lost 2 bases and the J gene lost 11 bases, with 10 bases spanning the gap. For the CDR3, the DNA is TGTGCCAGCAGTGAATGGGCATCGTCCCAGCATTTT. It translates to CASSEWASSQHF.

This clonotype appeared a few times. V gene TRBV7-9 combines with J gene TRBJ1-3; possible D gene TRBD1, 6 bases. Germline CDR1 and CDR2: SEHNR and FQNEAQ (reference sequence). Trimming pared 5 bases from V and 0 bases from J, leaving 11 bases between. The CDR3 sequence is 15 residues long. The CDR3 reads CASSPQGHSGNTIYF. The CDR3 DNA follows: TGTGCCAGCAGCCCTCAGGGACACTCTGGAAACACCATATATTTT.